This passage covers 28 T cell receptor beta chains from one sample sequenced in a study of cytomegalovirus exposure and HLA in healthy donors (dated 2017 in TCRdb). Libraries were prepared through the immunoSEQ multiplex PCR assay. For the multiplex PCR, a mixture combining 60 forward primers for TCR Vbeta segments and 13 reverse primers for TCR Jbeta segments was used. TCRdb took this table from immuneACCESS and kept in-frame rearrangements with V and J called. Such tables lack part of the clones; where checked against another copy, unresolved V genes explain under half of the gap, and the rest is unexplained. For this sample there are over 75,000 clones; around four fifths appear just once. About 5.6% of the sample goes to the ten largest clones. Sequencing was carried out using PBMCs. The receptors come from a woman between 18 and 29 years old in good health and CMV-seropositive.

This clone appeared once. The V call is TRBV9, the J call TRBJ2-2, with 9 bases aligning to TRBD2. Germline V lookup: CDR1 SGDLS, CDR2 YYNGEE. V lost 0 bases to trimming and J lost 6 bases; unmatched junction nucleotides: 6. The CDR3 has 16 residues. As DNA, the CDR3 is TGTGCCAGCAGCGTAGCGGGCGGGGGGGCGGCCGGGGAGCTGTTTTTT. Protein sequence: CASSVAGGGAAGELFF.

The chain combines TRBV6-1 with TRBJ2-5; a possible D gene is TRBD1 (6 bases). The assigned J gene may be wrong: the sequence end matches TRBJ2-7 better. Germline V gene sequence: CDR1 MNHNS, CDR2 SASEGT. This CDR3 comprises 12 residues. This CDR3 is CASSLGGYEQYF. CDR3 sequence (DNA): TGTGCCAGCAGTCTAGGGGGCTACGAGCAGTACTTC.

The chain employs TRBV30 and TRBJ2-1; D possibly corresponds to TRBD2 (6 bases). V lost 0 bases and J 12 bases, leaving 12 bases between the germline ends. The germline gives CDR1 GTSNPN, CDR2 SVGIG (reference sequence). The CDR3 contains 12 residues. This CDR3 reads CAWSVRAGGQFF. The DNA of the CDR3 is TGTGCCTGGAGTGTACGAGCGGGTGGGCAGTTCTTC.

The chain couples TRBV5-1 to TRBJ1-6; 8 bases are shared with TRBD1. J was trimmed by 10 bases and V by 0 bases; bases with no gene match: 3. CDR1 SGHRS and CDR2 YFSETQ come from the germline V gene. The CDR3 covers 14 residues. In nucleotides, the CDR3 is TGCGCCAGCAGCTTGGGGACAGGGCAATCACCCCTCCACTTT. Residues: CASSLGTGQSPLHF.

CDR3 bases: TGTGCCAGCAGCTTGGACAGGGGGGCCTACAATGAGCAGTTCTTC. Encoded protein: CASSLDRGAYNEQFF. V is TRBV5-4 and J is TRBJ2-1; 8 bases are a match to TRBD1. Germline assignment: CDR1 SGHNT and CDR2 YYREEE (reference sequence). V trimming: 0 bases; J trimming: 2 bases; junction bases outside the gene matches: 1. The CDR3 totals 15 residues.

A word on this clone: The sample holds other DNA sequences that translate to the same CDR3. V gene TRBV2 combines with J gene TRBJ2-5; D is unclear. V lost 1 base and J lost 4, with 10 bases in between. CDR1 and CDR2 (germline): SNHLY, FYNNEI. This CDR3 is built from 14 residues. CDR3 residues: CASSEGLALETQYF. The DNA of the CDR3 is TGTGCCAGCAGTGAAGGGTTGGCTTTAGAGACCCAGTACTTC.

The rearrangement uses TRBV4-1 and TRBJ2-1, with unresolved D. The CDR3 sequence is 15 residues long. Trimming took off 0 bases at V and 6 bases at J, with 12 bases between the two ends. From germline, CDR1 is MGHRA and CDR2 YSYEKL. This chain's CDR3 is CASSQDPGRPNEQFF. The CDR3 coding sequence is TGCGCCAGCAGCCAAGATCCGGGTAGGCCCAATGAGCAGTTCTTC.

This clone has a handful of counts. The V and J genes are TRBV6-6 and TRBJ2-5; 9 positions agree with TRBD2. The CDR3 totals 14 residues. Germline-derived CDR1 and CDR2 are MNHNY and SVGAGI (reference sequence). V lost 5 bases to trimming and J lost 5 bases; unmatched junction nucleotides: 6. CDR3 in amino acids: CASSNDGLAETQYF. In DNA form, the CDR3 reads TGTGCCAGCAGTAACGATGGACTAGCGGAGACCCAGTACTTC.

This chain uses TRBV14 with TRBJ2-7; unclear D gene. Germline V gives CDR1 SGHDN, CDR2 FVKESK. The CDR3 totals 15 residues. With 2 bases removed from V and 0 bases from J, the gap between germline ends came to 11 bases. This chain's CDR3 is CASSQPDGYSYEQYF. For the CDR3, the DNA is TGTGCCAGCAGCCAACCCGACGGGTACTCCTACGAGCAGTACTTC.

The J gene is TRBJ1-6, the V gene TRBV5-6, with D perhaps TRBD1 (5 bases). The CDR3 loop spans 16 amino acids. Germline V CDR1 and CDR2: SGHDT, YYEEEE. V was shortened by 3 bases and J by 8 bases, with 18 bases between the two germline ends. Here the CDR3 DNA reads TGTGCCAGCAGCTGGGATCTCGGGGGTATCGATTCACCCCTCCACTTT. It is translated as CASSWDLGGIDSPLHF.

The chain is built from TRBV12-5 and TRBJ2-3; the match to TRBD2 covers 9 bases. Germline V CDR1 and CDR2: LGHNT, FRNRAP. The V and J ends lost 1 base and 14 bases, in that order; junction bases with no gene match: 10. The CDR3 covers 14 residues. CDR3 nucleotide sequence: TGTGCTAGTGGTTTGGGATTAGCGGGGGACCGTTTGTATTTT. Protein sequence: CASGLGLAGDRLYF.

This sequence joins TRBV2 and TRBJ2-3; TRBD2 matches at 10 bases. The CDR3 runs to 16 residues. CDR1 is SNHLY and CDR2 is FYNNEI in the germline V gene. The trim removed 5 bases at V and 5 bases at J, leaving 10 bases unmatched. For the CDR3, the DNA is TGTGCCAGCAGTTTCCACAGGGGGACTAGCGAAGATACGCAGTATTTT. Translating it yields CASSFHRGTSEDTQYF.

The chain recombines TRBV30 with TRBJ2-7; D perhaps matches TRBD1 (6 bases). CDR3 length equals 13 residues. Germline CDR1 GTSNPN, CDR2 SVGIG (reference sequence). V lost 6 bases to trimming and J lost 2 bases, with 14 bases between them. CDR3 nucleotides: TGTGCCTGCCGGGACACCGAGACCTACGAGCAGTACTTC. This codes for CACRDTETYEQYF.

The table lists this clone with a few counts. The CDR3 nucleotides read TGCGCCAGCAGCCAAGGCGCAGGGAGGGACACTGAAGCTTTCTTT. Translated, it gives CASSQGAGRDTEAFF. This chain connects TRBV4-1 to TRBJ1-1; the D gene is possibly TRBD1 (5 bases). CDR1 MGHRA and CDR2 YSYEKL come from the germline V gene. V was cut by 1 base and J by 3 bases, with 12 bases left in between. This CDR3 is built from 15 residues.

Here the CDR3 reads CASLDSYQETQYF. The CDR3 DNA sequence: TGTGCCAGTCTAGACTCCTACCAAGAGACCCAGTACTTC. V usage is TRBV19 and J usage is TRBJ2-5; D gene uncertain. The ends were cut back, 8 bases at V and 0 bases at J, with 10 bases in the middle. The CDR3 has 13 residues. Germline CDR1 and CDR2: LNHDA and SQIVND (reference sequence).

The rearrangement links TRBV5-1 to TRBJ2-7; possible D gene TRBD1, 6 bases. The germline V and J ends were trimmed by 4 bases and 1 base, with 9 bases remaining between them. The CDR3 has 13 residues. Germline lookup yields CDR1 SGHRS and CDR2 YFSETQ. CDR3 bases: TGCGCCAGCAGCGGGCAGGGGTCCTACGAGCAGTACTTC. This encodes CASSGQGSYEQYF.

This chain connects TRBV18 to TRBJ1-5; 10 nucleotides match TRBD1. The CDR3 has 17 residues. Germline lookup yields CDR1 KGHSH and CDR2 LQKENI. V dropped 3 bases and J dropped 4; count of bases not matched to a gene: 9. In DNA form, the CDR3 reads TGTGCCAGCTCACCGGGGGGGACAGGGGAGAGTAATCAGCCCCAGCATTTT. Translation: CASSPGGTGESNQPQHF.

The chain carries TRBV7-9 and TRBJ1-2; no definite D call. The CDR3 is 14 residues long. CDR1 is SEHNR and CDR2 is FQNEAQ in the germline V gene (reference sequence). The ends were cut back, 4 bases at V and 1 base at J, with 10 bases in the middle. Here the CDR3 DNA reads TGTGCCAGCAGCTCCGAAACGGGTAACTATGGCTACACCTTC. Residues: CASSSETGNYGYTF.

CDR3 in amino acids: CAIRTSDRGLNTEAFF. In DNA form, the CDR3 reads TGTGCCATCAGAACGTCGGACAGGGGGCTGAACACTGAAGCTTTCTTT. The chain is built from TRBV10-3 and TRBJ1-1; TRBD1 matches at 11 bases. This CDR3 contains 16 residues. V lost 6 bases to trimming and J lost 0 bases; unmatched junction nucleotides: 6. Germline V gives CDR1 ENHRY, CDR2 SYGVKD.

The sample holds a few counts of this clone. The genes are TRBV4-1 and TRBJ2-2, with 7 bases that match TRBD1. This CDR3 has 12 amino acids. Germline lookup yields CDR1 MGHRA and CDR2 YSYEKL. J lost 7 bases, V lost 4 bases, and 0 bases had no gene match. The CDR3, as DNA: TGCGCCAGCAGCCGGACAGGCGGGGAGCTGTTTTTT. As protein: CASSRTGGELFF.

This clone was counted once. The CDR3 here is CASSPTGGGGNEQFF. CDR3 coding DNA: TGTGCCAGCAGTCCGACAGGGGGCGGTGGGAATGAGCAGTTCTTC. The rearrangement links TRBV6-5 to TRBJ2-1; 10 bases fit TRBD1. From germline, CDR1 is MNHEY and CDR2 SVGAGI. V shed 5 bases and J 7 bases; nucleotides not matched to a gene: 8. The CDR3 contains 15 residues.

This clone was seen more than once but under ten times. This sequence joins TRBV2 and TRBJ2-2, with a possible D match to TRBD1 (5 bases). Trimming left V 6 bases short and J 3 bases short, with 8 bases between. Germline V gives CDR1 SNHLY, CDR2 FYNNEI. This CDR3 is built from 13 residues. DNA for the CDR3: TGTGCCAGCAGCACAGGATACACCGGGGAGCTGTTTTTT. Translating it yields CASSTGYTGELFF.

J is TRBJ2-3 and V is TRBV7-9; 9 bases align to TRBD2. The CDR3 runs to 15 residues. Per the germline V gene, CDR1 is SEHNR and CDR2 is FQNEAQ (reference sequence). The ends lost 2 bases at V and 2 bases at J; junction bases unmatched: 2. The CDR3 coding sequence is TGTGCCAGCAGCTTACTAGCGGGGTTCACAGATACGCAGTATTTT. Its protein product is CASSLLAGFTDTQYF.

The rearrangement uses TRBV7-8 and TRBJ2-1; possible D gene TRBD2, 5 bases. CDR1 and CDR2 from the germline V gene are SGHVS and FQNEAQ. The CDR3 loop spans 13 amino acids. V gave up 5 bases and J gave up 5 bases, with 10 bases separating them. CDR3 in DNA: TGTGCCAGCAGCCCAACTAGGGACAATGAGCAGTTCTTC. It encodes CASSPTRDNEQFF.

The CDR3 loop reads CASSEGAGGIYNEQFF. DNA for the CDR3: TGTGCCAGCTCTGAAGGAGCGGGGGGCATCTACAATGAGCAGTTCTTC. This chain connects TRBV7-2 to TRBJ2-1; 9 bases are a match to TRBD2. V lost 8 bases, J lost 3 bases, and 11 bases stayed unmatched. The CDR3 loop spans 16 amino acids. CDR1 is SGHTA and CDR2 is FQGNSA in the germline V gene.

This clone was detected once. This chain links TRBV27 with TRBJ2-7; tentatively, D is TRBD2 (6 bases). V lost 8 bases to trimming and J lost 0 bases, with 17 bases between them. Germline CDR1 and CDR2: MNHEY and SMNVEV (reference sequence). This CDR3 has 15 amino acids. The CDR3 loop is CASGANIADSYEQYF. The CDR3 region has the DNA TGTGCCAGCGGAGCAAATATAGCGGACTCCTACGAGCAGTACTTC.

CDR3 protein: CASSIGTGNYEQYF. CDR3 in DNA: TGTGCCAGTAGTATTGGGACAGGGAACTACGAGCAGTACTTC. The gene calls are TRBV19 and TRBJ2-7, with TRBD1 matching 9 bases. The junction had 3 bases not matched to a gene; V was cut back by 3 bases and J by 3 bases. The CDR3 is 14 residues long. Per the germline V gene, CDR1 is LNHDA and CDR2 is SQIVND (reference sequence).

This chain's CDR3 is CASRAQVSGNTIYF. The CDR3 DNA sequence: TGTGCCAGCAGGGCCCAGGTCTCTGGAAACACCATATATTTT. The V and J genes are TRBV6-1 and TRBJ1-3; D ambiguous. Germline V gene sequence: CDR1 MNHNS, CDR2 SASEGT. V lost 6 bases to trimming and J lost 0 bases, with 9 bases between them. The length of the CDR3 is 14 residues.